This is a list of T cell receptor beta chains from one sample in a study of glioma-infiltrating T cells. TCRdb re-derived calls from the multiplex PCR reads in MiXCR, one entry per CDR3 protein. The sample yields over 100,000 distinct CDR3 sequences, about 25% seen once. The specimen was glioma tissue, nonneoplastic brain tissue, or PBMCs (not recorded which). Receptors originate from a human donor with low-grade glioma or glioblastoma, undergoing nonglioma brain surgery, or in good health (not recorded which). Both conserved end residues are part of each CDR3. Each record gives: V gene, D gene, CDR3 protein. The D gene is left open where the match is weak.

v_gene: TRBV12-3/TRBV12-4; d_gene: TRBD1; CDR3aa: CASSGYRGIEQFF
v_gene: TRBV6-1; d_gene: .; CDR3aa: CASRDDYEQYF
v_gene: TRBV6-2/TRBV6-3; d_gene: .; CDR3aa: CASSYQGTREQFF
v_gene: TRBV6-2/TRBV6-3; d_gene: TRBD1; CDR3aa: CASRTTGDRTEAFF
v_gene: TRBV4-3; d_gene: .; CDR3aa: CASSQDVYRSNTEAFF
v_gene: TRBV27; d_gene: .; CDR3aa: CASSLSRGNGYTF
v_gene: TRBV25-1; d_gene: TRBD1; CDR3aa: CASSDNRGEETQYF
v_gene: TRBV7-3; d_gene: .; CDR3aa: CASSLTVQGGEQYF
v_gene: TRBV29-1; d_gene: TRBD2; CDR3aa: CSVVTSGGETQYF
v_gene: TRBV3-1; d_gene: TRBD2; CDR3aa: CASSQDYLAVNEQFF
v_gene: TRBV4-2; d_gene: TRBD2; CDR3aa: CASSHLTSGRYNEQFF
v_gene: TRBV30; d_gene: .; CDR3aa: CAWSKVWSKYTDTQYF
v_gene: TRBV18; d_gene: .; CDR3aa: CASSPPSGPQPSQYF
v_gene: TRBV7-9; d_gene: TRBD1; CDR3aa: CASSFDRGPGSSYNEQFF
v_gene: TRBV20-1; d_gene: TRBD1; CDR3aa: CSAWTGGGNTEAFF
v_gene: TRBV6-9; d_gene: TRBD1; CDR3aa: CASSYRGQEFYEQFF
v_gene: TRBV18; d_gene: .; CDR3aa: CASSPGSKEGYTF
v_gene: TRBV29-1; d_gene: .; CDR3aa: CSVPLGDQFF
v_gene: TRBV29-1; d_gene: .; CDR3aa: CSVTGGNEQFF
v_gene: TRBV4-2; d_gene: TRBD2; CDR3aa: CASSQAGGLSDTQYF
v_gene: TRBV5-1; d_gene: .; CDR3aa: CASSHAYEQYF
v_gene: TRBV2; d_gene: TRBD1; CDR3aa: CASSEETGGNQPQHF
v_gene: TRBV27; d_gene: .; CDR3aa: CASSLSAAYEQYF
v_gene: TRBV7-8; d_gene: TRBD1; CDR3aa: CASSVPTGVVETQYF
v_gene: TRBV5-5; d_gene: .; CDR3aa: CASSLFQTGTGTQYF
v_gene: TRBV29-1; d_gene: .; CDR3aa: CSADQGADTQYF
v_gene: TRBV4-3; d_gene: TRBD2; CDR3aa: CASSRLYGSGGFSYNEQFF
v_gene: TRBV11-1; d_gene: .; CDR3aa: CASSQRWGSTEAFF
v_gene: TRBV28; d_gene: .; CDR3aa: CASSLVVGAYNEQFF
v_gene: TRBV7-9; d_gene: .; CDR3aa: CASSATGNSPYEQYF
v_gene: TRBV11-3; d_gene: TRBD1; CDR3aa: CASRHEITGGTNEKLFF
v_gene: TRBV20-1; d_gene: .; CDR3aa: CSARRGDRITYEQYF
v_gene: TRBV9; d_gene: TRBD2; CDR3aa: CASSFSGTSDREQFF